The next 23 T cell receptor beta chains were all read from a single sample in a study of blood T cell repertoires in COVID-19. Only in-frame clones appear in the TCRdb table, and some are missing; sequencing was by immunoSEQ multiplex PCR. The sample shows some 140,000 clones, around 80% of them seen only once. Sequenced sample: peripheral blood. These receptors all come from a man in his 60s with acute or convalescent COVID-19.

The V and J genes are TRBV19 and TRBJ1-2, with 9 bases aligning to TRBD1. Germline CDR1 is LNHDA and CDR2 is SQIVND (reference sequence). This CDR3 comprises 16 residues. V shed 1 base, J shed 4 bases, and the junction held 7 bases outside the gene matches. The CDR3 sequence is CASSIGIRDRVYGYTF. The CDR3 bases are TGTGCCAGTAGTATAGGGATCCGGGACAGGGTCTATGGCTACACCTTC.

The CDR3: CASSIRLVTTHEQFF. The CDR3 coding sequence is TGTGCCAGCAGCATTAGACTAGTTACCACCCATGAGCAGTTCTTC. The rearrangement links TRBV11-2 to TRBJ2-1, with D perhaps TRBD2 (6 bases). Trimming removed 5 bases from V and 8 bases from J, with 19 bases in between. Germline-derived CDR1 and CDR2 are SGHAT and FQNNGV. The CDR3 length is 15 residues.

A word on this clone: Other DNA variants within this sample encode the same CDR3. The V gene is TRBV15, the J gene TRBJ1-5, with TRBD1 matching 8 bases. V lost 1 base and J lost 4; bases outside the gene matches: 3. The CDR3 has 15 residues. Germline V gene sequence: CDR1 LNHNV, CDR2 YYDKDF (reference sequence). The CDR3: CATSRGQGANQPQHF. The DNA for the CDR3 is TGTGCCACCAGCAGAGGTCAGGGGGCGAATCAGCCCCAGCATTTT. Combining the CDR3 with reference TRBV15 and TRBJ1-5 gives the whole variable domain DAMVIQNPRYQVTQFGKPVTLSCSQTLNHNVMYWYQQKSSQAPKLLFHYYDKDFNNEADTPDNFQSRRPNTSFCFLDIRSPGLGDTAMYLCATSRGQGANQPQHFGDGTRLSIL.

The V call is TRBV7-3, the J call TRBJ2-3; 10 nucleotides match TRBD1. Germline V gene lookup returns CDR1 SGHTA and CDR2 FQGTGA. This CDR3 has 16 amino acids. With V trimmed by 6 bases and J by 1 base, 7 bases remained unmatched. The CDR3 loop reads CASRPTGGAGTDTQYF. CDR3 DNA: TGTGCCAGCAGACCGACAGGGGGCGCCGGCACAGATACGCAGTATTTT.

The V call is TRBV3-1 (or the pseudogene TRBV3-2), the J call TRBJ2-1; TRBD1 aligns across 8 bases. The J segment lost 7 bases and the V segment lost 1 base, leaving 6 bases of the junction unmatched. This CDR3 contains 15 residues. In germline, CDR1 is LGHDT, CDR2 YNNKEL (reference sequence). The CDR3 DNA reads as TGTGCCAGCAGCCAAGTGCAGGGGGCGCGAAATGAGCAGTTCTTC. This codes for CASSQVQGARNEQFF.

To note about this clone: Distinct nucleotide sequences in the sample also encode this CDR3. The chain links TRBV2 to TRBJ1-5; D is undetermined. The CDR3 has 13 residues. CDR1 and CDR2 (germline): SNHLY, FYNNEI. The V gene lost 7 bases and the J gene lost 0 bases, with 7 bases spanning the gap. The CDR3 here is CASTGYSNQPQHF. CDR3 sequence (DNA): TGTGCCAGCACCGGGTATAGCAATCAGCCCCAGCATTTT.

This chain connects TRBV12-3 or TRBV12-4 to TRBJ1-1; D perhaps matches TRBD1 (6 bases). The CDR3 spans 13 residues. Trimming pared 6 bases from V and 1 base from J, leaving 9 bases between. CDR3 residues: CASRVQGNTEAFF. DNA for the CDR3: TGTGCCAGCAGGGTACAGGGGAACACTGAAGCTTTCTTT.

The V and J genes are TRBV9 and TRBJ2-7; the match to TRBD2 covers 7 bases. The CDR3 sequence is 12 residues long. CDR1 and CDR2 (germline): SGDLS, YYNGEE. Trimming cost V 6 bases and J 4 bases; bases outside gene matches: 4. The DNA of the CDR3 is TGTGCCAGCACGGGGGGACTGTACGAGCAGTACTTC. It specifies CASTGGLYEQYF.

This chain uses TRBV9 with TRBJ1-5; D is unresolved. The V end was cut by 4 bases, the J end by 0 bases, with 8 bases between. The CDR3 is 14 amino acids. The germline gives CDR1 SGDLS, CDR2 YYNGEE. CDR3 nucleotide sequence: TGTGCCAGCAGCCTCACAGATAGCAATCAGCCCCAGCATTTT. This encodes CASSLTDSNQPQHF.

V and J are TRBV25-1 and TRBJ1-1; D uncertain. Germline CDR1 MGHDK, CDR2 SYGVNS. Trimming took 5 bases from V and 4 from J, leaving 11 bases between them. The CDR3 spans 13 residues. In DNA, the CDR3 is TGTGCCAGCAGTTTCGGGGAGGGCACTGAAGCTTTCTTT. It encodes CASSFGEGTEAFF.

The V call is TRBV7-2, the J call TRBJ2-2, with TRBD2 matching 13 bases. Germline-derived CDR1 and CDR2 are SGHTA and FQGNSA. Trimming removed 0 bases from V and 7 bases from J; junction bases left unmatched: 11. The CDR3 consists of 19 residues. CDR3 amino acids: CASSLARGTSGRGSGELFF. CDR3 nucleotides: TGTGCCAGCAGCTTAGCCCGTGGCACTAGCGGGAGGGGAAGCGGGGAGCTGTTTTTT. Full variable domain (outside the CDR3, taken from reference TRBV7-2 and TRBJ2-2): GAGVSQSPSNKVTEKGKDVELRCDPISGHTALYWYRQSLGQGLEFLIYFQGNSAPDKSGLPSDRFSAERTGGSVSTLTIQRTQQEDSAVYLCASSLARGTSGRGSGELFFGEGSRLTVL.

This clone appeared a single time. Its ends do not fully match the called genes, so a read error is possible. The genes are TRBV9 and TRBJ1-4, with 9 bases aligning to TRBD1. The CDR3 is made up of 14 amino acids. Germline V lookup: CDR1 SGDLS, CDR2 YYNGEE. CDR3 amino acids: CASSVGQGNEKLFF. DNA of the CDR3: TGTGCCAGCAGTGTAGGACAGGGGAATGAAAAACTGTTTTTT. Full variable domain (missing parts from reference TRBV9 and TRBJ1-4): DSGVTQTPKHLITATGQRVTLRCSPRSGDLSVYWYQQSLDQGLQFLIQYYNGEERAKGNILERFSAQQFPDLHSELNLSSLELGDSALYFCASSVGQGNEKLFFGSGTQLSVL.

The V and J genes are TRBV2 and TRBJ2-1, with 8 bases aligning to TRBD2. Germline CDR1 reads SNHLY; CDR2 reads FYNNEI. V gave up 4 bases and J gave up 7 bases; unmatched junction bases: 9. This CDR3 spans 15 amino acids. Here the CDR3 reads CASSAEVAGPNEQFF. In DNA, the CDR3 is TGTGCCAGCAGTGCCGAAGTAGCGGGACCGAATGAGCAGTTCTTC.

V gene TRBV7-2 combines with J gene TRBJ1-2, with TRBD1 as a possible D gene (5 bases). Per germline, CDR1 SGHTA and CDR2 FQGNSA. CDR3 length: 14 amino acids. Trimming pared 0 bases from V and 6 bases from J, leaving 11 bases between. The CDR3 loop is CASSLAWQGDGYTF. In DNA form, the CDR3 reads TGTGCCAGCAGCTTAGCTTGGCAGGGCGATGGCTACACCTTC.

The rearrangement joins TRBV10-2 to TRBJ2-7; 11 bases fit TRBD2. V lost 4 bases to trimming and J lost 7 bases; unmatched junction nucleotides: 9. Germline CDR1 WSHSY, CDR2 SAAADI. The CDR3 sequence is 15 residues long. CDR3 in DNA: TGCGCCAGCAGTGTAACTAGCGGGAGAACAGAAGAGCAGTACTTC. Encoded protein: CASSVTSGRTEEQYF.

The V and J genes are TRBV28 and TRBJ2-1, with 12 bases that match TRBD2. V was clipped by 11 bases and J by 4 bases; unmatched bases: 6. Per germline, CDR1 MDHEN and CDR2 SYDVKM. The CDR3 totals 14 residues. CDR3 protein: CAARTSGDYNEQFF. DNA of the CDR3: TGTGCCGCCCGGACTAGCGGGGATTACAATGAGCAGTTCTTC.

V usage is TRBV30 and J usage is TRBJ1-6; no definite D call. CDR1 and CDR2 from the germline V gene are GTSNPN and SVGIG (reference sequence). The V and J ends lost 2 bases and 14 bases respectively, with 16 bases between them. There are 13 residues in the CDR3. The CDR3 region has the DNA TGTGCCTGGAGTCCCTCAGTCCGGGTTTCCCTCCACTTT. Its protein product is CAWSPSVRVSLHF.

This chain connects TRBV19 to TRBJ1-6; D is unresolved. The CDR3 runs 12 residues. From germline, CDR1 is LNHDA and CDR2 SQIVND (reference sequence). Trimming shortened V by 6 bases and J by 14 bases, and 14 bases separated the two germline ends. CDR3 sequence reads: CASRTDREALHF. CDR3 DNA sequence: TGTGCCAGTAGAACCGATCGGGAGGCCCTCCACTTT.

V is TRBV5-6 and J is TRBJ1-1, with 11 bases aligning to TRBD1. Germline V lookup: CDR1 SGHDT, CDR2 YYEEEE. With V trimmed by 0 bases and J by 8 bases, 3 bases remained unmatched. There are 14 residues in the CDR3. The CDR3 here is CASSLGDRGTEAFF. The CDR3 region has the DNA TGTGCCAGCAGCTTGGGGGACAGGGGGACGGAAGCTTTCTTT. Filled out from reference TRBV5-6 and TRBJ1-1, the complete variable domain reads DAGVTQSPTHLIKTRGQQVTLRCSPKSGHDTVSWYQQALGQGPQFIFQYYEEEERQRGNFPDRFSGHQFPNYSSELNVNALLLGDSALYLCASSLGDRGTEAFFGQGTRLTVV.

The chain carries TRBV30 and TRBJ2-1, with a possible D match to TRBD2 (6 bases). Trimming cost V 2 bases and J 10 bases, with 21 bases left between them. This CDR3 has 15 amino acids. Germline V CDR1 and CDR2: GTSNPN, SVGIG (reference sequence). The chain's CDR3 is CAWSRGRRGNREQFF. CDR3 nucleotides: TGTGCCTGGAGTCGGGGTCGGAGGGGAAATAGGGAGCAGTTCTTC.

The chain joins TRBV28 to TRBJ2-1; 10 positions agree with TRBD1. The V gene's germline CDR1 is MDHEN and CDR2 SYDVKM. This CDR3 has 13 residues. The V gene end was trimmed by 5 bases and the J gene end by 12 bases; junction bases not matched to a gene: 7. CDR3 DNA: TGTGCCAGCAGTCCCCCCGACAGGGGGCGGCAGTTCTTC. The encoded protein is CASSPPDRGRQFF.

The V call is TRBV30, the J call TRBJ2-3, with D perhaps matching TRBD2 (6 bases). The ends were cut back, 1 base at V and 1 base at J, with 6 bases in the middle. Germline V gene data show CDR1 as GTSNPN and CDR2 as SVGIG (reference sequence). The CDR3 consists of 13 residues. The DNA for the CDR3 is TGTGCCTGGAGTGCGGGGGGCACAGATACGCAGTATTTT. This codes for CAWSAGGTDTQYF.

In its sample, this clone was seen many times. CDR3: CASSGQGLGNQPQHF. The DNA for the CDR3 is TGTGCCAGCAGTGGACAGGGCCTAGGCAATCAGCCCCAGCATTTT. V gene TRBV27 combines with J gene TRBJ1-5, with TRBD1 identical over 8 bases. The trim removed 5 bases at V and 2 bases at J, leaving 5 bases unmatched. CDR1 and CDR2 (germline): MNHEY, SMNVEV (reference sequence). This CDR3 spans 15 amino acids.